This passage covers 19 T cell receptor beta chains from one sample sequenced in a study of cytomegalovirus exposure and HLA in healthy donors. The PCR employed 60 Vbeta primers together with 13 Jbeta primers. Libraries were prepared by immunoSEQ multiplex PCR; TCRdb keeps only in-frame clonotypes and omits some of them. Of about 84,000 clones in the sample, around 80% are singletons; the top ten hold just under 2.5%. Sequencing used PBMCs. The receptors were sampled from a male donor in good health and CMV-seropositive.

The chain employs TRBV5-1 and TRBJ2-3; the match to TRBD2 covers 7 bases. CDR1 and CDR2 from the germline V gene are SGHRS and YFSETQ. CDR3 length equals 14 residues. Trimming at V came to 3 bases and at J to 1 base, leaving 2 bases not matched to a gene. CDR3 bases: TGCGCCAGCAGCTCACGGGGGGGCACAGATACGCAGTATTTT. Amino acids: CASSSRGGTDTQYF.

V and J are TRBV21-1 and TRBJ2-7; TRBD2 is taken as the D call from the table, unchecked against the DNA. TRBV21-1 is a pseudogene. CDR3 length equals 19 residues. As DNA, the CDR3 is TGTGCCAGCAGCAAAGGTCGGTCACGGACTAGCGGGAGCTCCTACGAGCAGTACTTC. Amino acids: CASSKGRSRTSGSSYEQYF.

This clone has only one observation. The chain couples TRBV19 to TRBJ1-1, with D uncertain. Germline loops: CDR1 LNHDA, CDR2 SQIVND (reference sequence). V was trimmed by 7 bases and J by 3 bases, leaving 9 bases between them. There are 12 residues in the CDR3. CDR3 sequence (DNA): TGTGCCAGTATCGAGGGAGACACTGAAGCTTTCTTT. Translation gives CASIEGDTEAFF.

CDR3 in amino acids: CASGLIPKTVPNYGYTF. CDR3 nucleotide sequence: TGTGCTAGTGGTTTGATCCCCAAGACAGTACCTAACTATGGCTACACCTTC. The V and J genes are TRBV12-5 and TRBJ1-2, with D perhaps TRBD1 (5 bases). This CDR3 has 17 residues. In germline, CDR1 is LGHNT, CDR2 FRNRAP. V was pared by 2 bases and J by 0 bases, with 16 bases between.

The chain employs TRBV5-1 and TRBJ2-5; the match to TRBD2 covers 14 bases. Per germline, CDR1 SGHRS and CDR2 YFSETQ. V lost 4 bases to trimming and J lost 2 bases; unmatched junction nucleotides: 10. The CDR3 spans 18 residues. This CDR3 reads CASSPTGTSGGEQETQYF. The CDR3 nucleotides read TGCGCCAGCAGCCCGACGGGGACTAGCGGGGGAGAACAAGAGACCCAGTACTTC.

The genes are TRBV6-4 and TRBJ2-1, with D possibly TRBD2 on 6 matching bases. The germline gives CDR1 MRHNA, CDR2 SNTAGT. There are 13 residues in the CDR3. The ends were cut back, 2 bases at V and 5 bases at J, with 7 bases in the middle. The chain's CDR3 is CASSDTGDNEQFF. The DNA for the CDR3 is TGTGCCAGCAGTGACACGGGGGACAATGAGCAGTTCTTC.

The chain is built from TRBV6-5 and TRBJ2-6, with D maybe TRBD1 (5 bases). Germline V CDR1 and CDR2: MNHEY, SVGAGI. Trimming took 7 bases from V and 2 from J, leaving 6 bases between them. This CDR3 spans 13 amino acids. CDR3 residues: CASMGPGANVLTF. CDR3 nucleotide sequence: TGTGCCAGCATGGGGCCTGGGGCCAACGTCCTGACTTTC.

The genes are TRBV7-2 and TRBJ2-7; D call uncertain. Trimming took off 2 bases at V and 0 bases at J, with 11 bases between the two ends. The CDR3 consists of 15 residues. The germline V gene has CDR1 SGHTA and CDR2 FQGNSA. The CDR3 DNA follows: TGTGCCAGCAGCTTAATGGGCACCTACTCCTACGAGCAGTACTTC. This translates into CASSLMGTYSYEQYF.

J is TRBJ2-7 and V is TRBV7-8, with TRBD2 as a possible D gene (5 bases). The CDR3 has 15 amino acids. V was clipped by 4 bases and J by 2 bases, with 15 bases between them. Looked up from germline, CDR1 is SGHVS and CDR2 is FQNEAQ. CDR3 in amino acids: CASSYFAGQTYEQYF. CDR3 bases: TGTGCCAGCAGCTACTTTGCGGGCCAAACCTACGAGCAGTACTTC.

The table lists this clone with a few counts. The chain links TRBV5-7 to TRBJ1-6; 7 nucleotides agree with TRBD1. TRBV5-7 is filed as an ORF, its function uncertain. J gave up 5 bases and V 2 bases, and 13 bases lay outside the gene matches. The CDR3 is 18 amino acids. The CDR3 sequence: CASSFRTGPVADNSPLHF. For the CDR3, the DNA is TGTGCCAGCAGCTTCAGGACAGGCCCGGTGGCCGATAATTCACCCCTCCACTTT.

CDR3 sequence: CASSLVQGLNTEAFF. The CDR3 DNA is TGTGCCAGCAGCTTAGTTCAGGGGTTGAACACTGAAGCTTTCTTT. V and J are TRBV11-2 and TRBJ1-1; the D gene is possibly TRBD1 (6 bases). V was shortened by 1 base and J by 0 bases, with 9 bases between the two germline ends. The CDR3 is made up of 15 amino acids. Germline values: CDR1 SGHAT, CDR2 FQNNGV. The entire variable domain, with the rest obtained from reference TRBV11-2 and TRBJ1-1, is as follows: EAGVAQSPRYKIIEKRQSVAFWCNPISGHATLYWYQQILGQGPKLLIQFQNNGVVDDSQLPKDRFSAERLKGVDSTLKIQPAKLEDSAVYLCASSLVQGLNTEAFFGQGTRLTVV.

The rearrangement joins TRBV5-1 to TRBJ2-1; 7 nucleotides match TRBD1. The V gene end was trimmed by 3 bases and the J gene end by 6 bases; junction bases not matched to a gene: 6. The CDR3 covers 14 residues. Germline values: CDR1 SGHRS, CDR2 YFSETQ. CDR3 sequence reads: CASSSSQGPNEQFF. The CDR3 DNA is TGCGCCAGCAGCTCTTCACAGGGGCCCAATGAGCAGTTCTTC.

The DNA of the CDR3 is TGCGCCAGCAGCTTGGGGACAGGGGGCTCAGGAAACACCATATATTTT. Translating it yields CASSLGTGGSGNTIYF. The genes are TRBV5-1 and TRBJ1-3; TRBD1 matches 11 bases. Trimming removed 0 bases from V and 4 bases from J; junction bases left unmatched: 3. The CDR3 totals 16 residues. CDR1 and CDR2 (germline): SGHRS, YFSETQ.

The gene calls are TRBV27 and TRBJ2-2; 8 bases are a match to TRBD1. The germline V gene encodes CDR1 MNHEY and CDR2 SMNVEV (reference sequence). The CDR3 extends over 17 amino acids. V lost 2 bases, J lost 1 base, and 6 bases stayed unmatched. In nucleotides, the CDR3 is TGTGCCAGCAGTTTAACAGGGGGAAAGCGGAACACCGGGGAGCTGTTTTTT. This codes for CASSLTGGKRNTGELFF.

The chain is built from TRBV7-2 and TRBJ1-4; D is perhaps TRBD1 (5 bases). The CDR3 totals 13 residues. Germline CDR1 and CDR2: SGHTA and FQGNSA. V lost 6 bases to trimming and J lost 8 bases, with 13 bases between them. CDR3 DNA: TGTGCCAGCAGTTATCAGGGAAACGAAAAACTGTTTTTT. It is translated as CASSYQGNEKLFF. Variable domain in full (rest from reference TRBV7-2 and TRBJ1-4): GAGVSQSPSNKVTEKGKDVELRCDPISGHTALYWYRQSLGQGLEFLIYFQGNSAPDKSGLPSDRFSAERTGGSVSTLTIQRTQQEDSAVYLCASSYQGNEKLFFGSGTQLSVL.

The chain carries TRBV20-1 and TRBJ1-2; D remains unclear. Germline V CDR1 and CDR2: DFQATT, SNEGSKA (reference sequence). The CDR3 runs to 11 residues. Trimming took 6 bases from V and 4 from J, leaving 9 bases between them. This CDR3 is CSAGVGYGYTF. DNA for the CDR3: TGCAGTGCCGGGGTAGGCTATGGCTACACCTTC.

The gene calls are TRBV5-1 and TRBJ2-7; 7 bases match TRBD1. This CDR3 has 13 amino acids. Trimming removed 4 bases from V and 3 bases from J; junction bases left unmatched: 4. The germline V gene has CDR1 SGHRS and CDR2 YFSETQ. This CDR3 reads CASSQGQYYEQYF. CDR3 nucleotides: TGCGCCAGCAGCCAGGGACAGTACTACGAGCAGTACTTC.

The J gene is TRBJ2-5, the V gene TRBV7-9, with TRBD2 matching 11 bases. The CDR3 totals 17 residues. V was pared by 1 base and J by 9 bases, with 13 bases of the junction left unmatched. Per germline, CDR1 SEHNR and CDR2 FQNEAQ (reference sequence). CDR3 residues: CASSLVQVGLAGGAQYF. As DNA, the CDR3 is TGTGCCAGCAGCTTAGTCCAAGTGGGGCTAGCGGGAGGCGCCCAGTACTTC.

This clone showed up just a few times. The chain uses TRBV7-3 and TRBJ2-3; weak D call: TRBD2 (6 bases). Germline CDR1 reads SGHTA; CDR2 reads FQGTGA. The CDR3 extends over 13 amino acids. The V end was cut by 1 base, the J end by 8 bases, with 10 bases between. The DNA for the CDR3 is TGTGCCAGCAGCTTAAGGGAGGCCGGTACGCAGTATTTT. Translated: CASSLREAGTQYF.